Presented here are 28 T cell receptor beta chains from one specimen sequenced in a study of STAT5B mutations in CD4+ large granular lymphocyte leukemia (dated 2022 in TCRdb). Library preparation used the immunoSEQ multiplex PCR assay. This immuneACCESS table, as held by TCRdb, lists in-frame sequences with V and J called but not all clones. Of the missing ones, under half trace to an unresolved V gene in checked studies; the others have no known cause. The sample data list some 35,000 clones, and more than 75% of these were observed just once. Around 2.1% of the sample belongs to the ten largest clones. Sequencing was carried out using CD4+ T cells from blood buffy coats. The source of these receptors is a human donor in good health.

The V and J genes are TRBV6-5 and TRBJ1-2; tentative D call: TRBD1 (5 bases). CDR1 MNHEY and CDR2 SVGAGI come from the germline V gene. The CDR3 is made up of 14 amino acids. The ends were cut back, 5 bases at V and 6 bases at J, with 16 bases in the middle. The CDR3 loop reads CASSVTAPEDGYTF. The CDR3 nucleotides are TGTGCCAGCAGTGTGACAGCTCCGGAGGATGGCTACACCTTC.

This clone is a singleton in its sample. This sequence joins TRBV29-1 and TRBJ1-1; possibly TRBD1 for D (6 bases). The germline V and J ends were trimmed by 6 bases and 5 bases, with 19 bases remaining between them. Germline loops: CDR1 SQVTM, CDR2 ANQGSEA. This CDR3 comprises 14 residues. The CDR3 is CSVLIRGARTEAFF. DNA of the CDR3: TGCAGCGTACTAATACGGGGGGCGAGAACTGAAGCTTTCTTT.

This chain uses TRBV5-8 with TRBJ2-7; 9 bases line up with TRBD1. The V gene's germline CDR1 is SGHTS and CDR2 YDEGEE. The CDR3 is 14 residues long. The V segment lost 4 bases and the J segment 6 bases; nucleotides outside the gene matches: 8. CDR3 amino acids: CASSPGTGKTEQYF. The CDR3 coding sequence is TGTGCCAGCAGCCCCGGGACAGGGAAAACCGAGCAGTACTTC.

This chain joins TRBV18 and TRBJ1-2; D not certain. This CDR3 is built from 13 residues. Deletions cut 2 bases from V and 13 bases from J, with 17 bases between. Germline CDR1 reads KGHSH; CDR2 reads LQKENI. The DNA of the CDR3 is TGTGCCAGCTCACCAGGGGAGGTTAATGGATGCACCTTC. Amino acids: CASSPGEVNGCTF. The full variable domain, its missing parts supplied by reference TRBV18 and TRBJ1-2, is NAGVMQNPRHLVRRRGQEARLRCSPMKGHSHVYWYRQLPEEGLKFMVYLQKENIIDESGMPKERFSAEFPKEGPSILRIQQVVRGDSAAYFCASSPGEVNGCTFGSGTRLTVV.

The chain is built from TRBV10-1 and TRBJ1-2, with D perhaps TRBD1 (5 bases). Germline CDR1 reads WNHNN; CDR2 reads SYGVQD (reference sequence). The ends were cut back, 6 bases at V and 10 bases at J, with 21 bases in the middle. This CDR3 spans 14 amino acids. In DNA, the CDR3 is TGCGCCAGCAGCGCGTCGGTGCAAGCCGGGACCTACACCTTC. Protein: CASSASVQAGTYTF.

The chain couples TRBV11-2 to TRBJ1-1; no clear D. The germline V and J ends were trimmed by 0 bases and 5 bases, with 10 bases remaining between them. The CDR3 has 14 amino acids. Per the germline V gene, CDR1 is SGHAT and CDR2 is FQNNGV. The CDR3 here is CASSLDLTRTEAFF. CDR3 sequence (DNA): TGTGCCAGCAGCTTAGATCTCACGAGAACTGAAGCTTTCTTT.

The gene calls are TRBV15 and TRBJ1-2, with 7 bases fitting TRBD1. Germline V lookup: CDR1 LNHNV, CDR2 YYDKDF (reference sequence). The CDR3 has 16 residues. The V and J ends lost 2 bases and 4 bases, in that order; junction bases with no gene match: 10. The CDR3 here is CATSRRGLRESYGYTF. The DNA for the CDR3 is TGTGCCACCAGCAGAAGGGGGCTGAGGGAGTCCTATGGCTACACCTTC. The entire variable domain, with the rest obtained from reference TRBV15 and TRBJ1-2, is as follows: DAMVIQNPRYQVTQFGKPVTLSCSQTLNHNVMYWYQQKSSQAPKLLFHYYDKDFNNEADTPDNFQSRRPNTSFCFLDIRSPGLGDTAMYLCATSRRGLRESYGYTFGSGTRLTVV.

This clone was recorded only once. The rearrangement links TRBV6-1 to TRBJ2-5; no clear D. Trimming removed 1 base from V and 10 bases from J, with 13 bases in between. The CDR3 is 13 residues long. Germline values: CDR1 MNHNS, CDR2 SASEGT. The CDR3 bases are TGTGCCAGCAGTGAAGGGGATCGACGCGTCCAGTACTTC. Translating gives CASSEGDRRVQYF.

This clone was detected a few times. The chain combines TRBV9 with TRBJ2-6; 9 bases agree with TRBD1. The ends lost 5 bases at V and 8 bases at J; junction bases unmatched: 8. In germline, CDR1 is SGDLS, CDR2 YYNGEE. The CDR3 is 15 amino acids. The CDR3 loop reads CASSPLQGATNVLTF. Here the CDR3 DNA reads TGTGCCAGCAGTCCCCTACAGGGGGCTACCAACGTCCTGACTTTC.

The CDR3 sequence is CASSQTGTGGRTDTQYF. In DNA form, the CDR3 reads TGTGCCAGCAGCCAAACCGGGACAGGGGGACGCACAGATACGCAGTATTTT. J is TRBJ2-3 and V is TRBV11-2, with TRBD1 matching 11 bases. Germline V gene lookup returns CDR1 SGHAT and CDR2 FQNNGV. The junction had 8 bases not matched to a gene; V was cut back by 5 bases and J by 1 base. The CDR3 runs 17 residues.

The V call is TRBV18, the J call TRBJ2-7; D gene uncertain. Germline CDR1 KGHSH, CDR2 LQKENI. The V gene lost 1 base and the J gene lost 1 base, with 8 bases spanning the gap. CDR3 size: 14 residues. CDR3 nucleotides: TGTGCCAGCTCACCACTACCCGCTTCCTACGAGCAGTACTTC. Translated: CASSPLPASYEQYF.

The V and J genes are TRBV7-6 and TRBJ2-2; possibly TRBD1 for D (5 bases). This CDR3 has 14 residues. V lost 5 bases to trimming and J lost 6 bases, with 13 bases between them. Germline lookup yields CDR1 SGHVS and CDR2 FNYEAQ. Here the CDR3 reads CASSTAGYAGELFF. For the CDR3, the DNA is TGTGCCAGCAGCACGGCAGGGTACGCCGGGGAGCTGTTTTTT.

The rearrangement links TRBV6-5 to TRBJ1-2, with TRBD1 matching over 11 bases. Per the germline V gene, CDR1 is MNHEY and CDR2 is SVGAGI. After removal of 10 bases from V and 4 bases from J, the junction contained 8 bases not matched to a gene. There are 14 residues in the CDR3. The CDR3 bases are TGTGCCACGGGAGGGACAGGGGGTCCCTATGGCTACACCTTC. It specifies CATGGTGGPYGYTF.

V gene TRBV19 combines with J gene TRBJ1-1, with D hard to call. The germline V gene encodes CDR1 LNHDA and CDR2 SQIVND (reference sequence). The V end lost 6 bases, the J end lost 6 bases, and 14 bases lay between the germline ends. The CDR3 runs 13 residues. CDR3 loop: CASRGGGRSEAFF. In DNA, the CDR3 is TGTGCCAGTAGAGGAGGAGGACGATCTGAAGCTTTCTTT.

CDR3 bases: TGTGCCAGCAGCACAGGGCTAAACGCTGAAGCTTTCTTT. It encodes CASSTGLNAEAFF. The chain links TRBV5-6 to TRBJ1-1, with D possibly matching TRBD1 (6 bases). The CDR3 sequence is 13 residues long. The germline CDR1 and CDR2 sequences are SGHDT and YYEEEE. Trimming cost V 4 bases and J 6 bases, with 13 bases left between them.

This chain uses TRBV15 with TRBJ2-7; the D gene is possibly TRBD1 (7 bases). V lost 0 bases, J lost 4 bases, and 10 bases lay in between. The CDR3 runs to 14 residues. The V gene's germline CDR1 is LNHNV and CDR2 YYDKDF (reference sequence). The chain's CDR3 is CATSREGGQYEQYF. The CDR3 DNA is TGTGCCACCAGCAGAGAGGGGGGACAGTACGAGCAGTACTTC.

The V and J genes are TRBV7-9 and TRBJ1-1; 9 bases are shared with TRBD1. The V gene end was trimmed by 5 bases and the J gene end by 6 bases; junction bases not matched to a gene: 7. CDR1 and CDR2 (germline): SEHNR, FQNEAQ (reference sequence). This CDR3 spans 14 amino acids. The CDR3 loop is CASSPGTGKAEAFF. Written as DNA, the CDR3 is TGTGCCAGCAGCCCGGGGACAGGGAAAGCTGAAGCTTTCTTT.

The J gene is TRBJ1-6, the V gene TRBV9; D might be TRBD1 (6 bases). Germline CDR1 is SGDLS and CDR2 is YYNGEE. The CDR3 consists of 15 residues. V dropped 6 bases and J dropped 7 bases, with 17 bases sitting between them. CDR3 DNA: TGTGCCAGCACCCCATCGGGACAAGGAAATTCACCCCTCCACTTT. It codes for CASTPSGQGNSPLHF.

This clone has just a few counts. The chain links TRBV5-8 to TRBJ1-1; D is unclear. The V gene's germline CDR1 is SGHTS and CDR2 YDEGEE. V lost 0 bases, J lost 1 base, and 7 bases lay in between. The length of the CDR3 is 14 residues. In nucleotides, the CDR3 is TGTGCCAGCAGCTTGGAGCATGGGAACACTGAAGCTTTCTTT. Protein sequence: CASSLEHGNTEAFF.

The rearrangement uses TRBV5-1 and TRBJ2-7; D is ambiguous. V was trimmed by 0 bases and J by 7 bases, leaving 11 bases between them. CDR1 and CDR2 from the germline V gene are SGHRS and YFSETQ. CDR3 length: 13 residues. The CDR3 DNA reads TGCGCCAGCAGCTTGGGAACGGTGGGGGAGCAGTACTTC. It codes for CASSLGTVGEQYF.

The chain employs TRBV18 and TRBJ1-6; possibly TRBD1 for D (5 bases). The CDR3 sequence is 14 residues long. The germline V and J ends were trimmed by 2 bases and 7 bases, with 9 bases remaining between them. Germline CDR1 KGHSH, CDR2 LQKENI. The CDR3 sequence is CASSPGRDNSPLHF. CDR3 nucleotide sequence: TGTGCCAGCTCACCAGGGCGGGACAATTCACCCCTCCACTTT.

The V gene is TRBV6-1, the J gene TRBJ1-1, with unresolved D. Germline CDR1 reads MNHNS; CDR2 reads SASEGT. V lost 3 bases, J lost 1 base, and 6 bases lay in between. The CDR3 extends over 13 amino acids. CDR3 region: CASSDGQNTEAFF. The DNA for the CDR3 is TGTGCCAGCAGTGATGGCCAGAACACTGAAGCTTTCTTT.

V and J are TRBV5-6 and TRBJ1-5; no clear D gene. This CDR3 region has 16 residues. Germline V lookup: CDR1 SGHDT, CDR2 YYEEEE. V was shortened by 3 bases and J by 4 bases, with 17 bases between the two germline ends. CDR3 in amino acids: CASSSYLGRVNQPQHF. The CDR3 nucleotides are TGTGCCAGCAGCTCGTACTTAGGACGAGTGAATCAGCCCCAGCATTTT.

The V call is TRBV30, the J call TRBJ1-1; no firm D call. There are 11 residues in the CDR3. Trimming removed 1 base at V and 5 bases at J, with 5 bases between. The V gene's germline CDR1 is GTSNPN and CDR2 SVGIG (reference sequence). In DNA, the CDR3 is TGTGCCTGGAGTGCTGAAACTGAAGCTTTCTTT. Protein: CAWSAETEAFF.

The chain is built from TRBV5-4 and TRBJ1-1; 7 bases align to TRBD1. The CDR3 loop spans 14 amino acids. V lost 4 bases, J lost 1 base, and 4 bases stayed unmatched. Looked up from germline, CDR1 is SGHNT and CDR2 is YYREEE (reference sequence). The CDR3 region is CASSPRDRNTEAFF. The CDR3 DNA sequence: TGTGCCAGCAGCCCCCGGGACAGGAACACTGAAGCTTTCTTT.

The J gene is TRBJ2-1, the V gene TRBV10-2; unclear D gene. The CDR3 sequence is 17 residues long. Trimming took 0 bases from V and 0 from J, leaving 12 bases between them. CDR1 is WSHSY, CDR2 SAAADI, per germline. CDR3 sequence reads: CASSESRSFSSYNEQFF. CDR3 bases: TGCGCCAGCAGTGAGTCCAGGAGTTTTAGCTCCTACAATGAGCAGTTCTTC.

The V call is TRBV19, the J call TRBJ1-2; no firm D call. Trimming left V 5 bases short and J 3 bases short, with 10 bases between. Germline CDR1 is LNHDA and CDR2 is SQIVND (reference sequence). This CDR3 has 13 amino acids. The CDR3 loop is CASSASGYYGYTF. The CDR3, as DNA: TGTGCCAGTAGTGCCTCAGGATACTATGGCTACACCTTC. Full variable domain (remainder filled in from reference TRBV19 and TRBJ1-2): DGGITQSPKYLFRKEGQNVTLSCEQNLNHDAMYWYRQDPGQGLRLIYYSQIVNDFQKGDIAEGYSVSREKKESFPLTVTSAQKNPTAFYLCASSASGYYGYTFGSGTRLTVV.

The CDR3 sequence: CASSLGAGPPRRDGYTF. The CDR3 coding sequence is TGTGCCAGCAGCTTAGGCGCTGGGCCCCCCCGGAGGGACGGCTACACCTTC. The gene calls are TRBV5-6 and TRBJ1-2; perhaps TRBD1 as D (5 bases). Trimming stripped 2 bases from V and 8 bases from J, with 25 bases between. This CDR3 comprises 17 residues. Germline V CDR1 and CDR2: SGHDT, YYEEEE.